The rows below give T cell receptor beta chains drawn from one sample of a study of blood T cell repertoires in COVID-19. Sequencing used immunoSEQ multiplex PCR; TCRdb keeps in-frame clones, though not all of them. The sample holds some 14,000 clones, roughly four fifths seen once. The specimen sequenced was peripheral blood. These receptors were taken from a human donor in a cohort sampled during active COVID-19. CDR3s include the opening cysteine and the closing phenylalanine or tryptophan. Fields, in order: CDR3 DNA, CDR3 protein, J gene, D gene, clone size, V gene. D genes are given only for firm matches. Some rows have no size entry. The others give once, few or many, or a class for an expanded clone.

TGTGCCAGCAGTTTCAATCGGGGACGGGGGGGCTACGAGCAGTACTTC,CASSFNRGRGGYEQYF,TRBJ2-7,TRBD2,once,TRBV27
TGTGCCAGCAGCTCACAGGAGGGACTAATACAAGAGACCCAGTACTTC,CASSSQEGLIQETQYF,TRBJ2-5,TRBD2,-,TRBV7-2
TGTGCCAGCAGCAATCCCCATAACTATGGCTACACCTTC,CASSNPHNYGYTF,TRBJ1-2,-,-,TRBV21-1
TGTGCCAGCAGCTTAGTGGCCTCCCCCCAGGAGACCCAGTACTTC,CASSLVASPQETQYF,TRBJ2-5,-,-,TRBV11-1
TGTGCCAGCAGAGGGGGACAGGGAAATTCACCCCTCCACTTT,CASRGGQGNSPLHF,TRBJ1-6,TRBD1,-,TRBV28
TGTGCCAGCAGTCCTAGGTATGGGACAGGGAGGTCCTTCGAGGCTTTCTTT,CASSPRYGTGRSFEAFF,TRBJ1-1,TRBD1,-,TRBV7-2
TGTGCCAGCGCCATGACAGGAAACACTGAAGCTTTCTTT,CASAMTGNTEAFF,TRBJ1-1,-,-,TRBV7-2
TGTGCCAGTACCCCCTTTGCCGGGGTACCCTATAGCAATCAGCCCCAGCATTTT,CASTPFAGVPYSNQPQHF,TRBJ1-5,-,-,TRBV19
TGTGCCAGCCAAACCGGTCGTGGGCGCTTAGACTATGGCTACACCTTC,CASQTGRGRLDYGYTF,TRBJ1-2,-,-,TRBV5-6
TGTGCCAGTAGTACCAGGGGTGAAAAACTGTTTTTT,CASSTRGEKLFF,TRBJ1-4,-,-,TRBV19
TGTGCCAGCAGCGTAGTCGGGAGAACAGGATACAATGAGCAGTTCTTC,CASSVVGRTGYNEQFF,TRBJ2-1,-,-,TRBV9
TGTGCCAGCAGCTTAGTGGCTGGGACATCGGCTAATGAAAAACTGTTTTTT,CASSLVAGTSANEKLFF,TRBJ1-4,-,-,TRBV7-8
TGTGCCAGCTCACAGACAGGGGGCCGCAATCAGCCCCAGCATTTT,CASSQTGGRNQPQHF,TRBJ1-5,TRBD1,-,TRBV18
TGTGCCAGCAGCCGACAGCTATACGAGCAGTACTTC,CASSRQLYEQYF,TRBJ2-7,-,-,TRBV7-9
TGTGCCAGTAGTACCTCCGACAGGGGGTACCAGCCCCAGCATTTT,CASSTSDRGYQPQHF,TRBJ1-5,TRBD1,-,TRBV19
TGTGCCAGCAGCGTAGGTCTAGCGGGGACAGATACGCAGTATTTT,CASSVGLAGTDTQYF,TRBJ2-3,TRBD2,-,TRBV9
TGTGCCAGCAGCACCCGACAGGGAGCAGGGGATTCACCCCTCCACTTT,CASSTRQGAGDSPLHF,TRBJ1-6,TRBD1,-,TRBV5-4
TGTGCCAGCAGCTTGGGGACAGGGGGCGGGGATGGCTACACCTTC,CASSLGTGGGDGYTF,TRBJ1-2,TRBD1,-,TRBV5-4
TGTGCCAGCCCAGAGGGCGGGTATAACTACGAGCAGTACTTC,CASPEGGYNYEQYF,TRBJ2-7,-,-,TRBV6-4
TGTGCCAGCTCACCTGAGGGAAACTCCTACGAGCAGTACTTC,CASSPEGNSYEQYF,TRBJ2-7,-,-,TRBV18
TGCAGCGTTGCGGACTATGAGCAGTTCTTC,CSVADYEQFF,TRBJ2-1,-,-,TRBV29-1
TGTGCCAGCAGTGGGCTAGCGGGACGAGAGACCCAGTACTTC,CASSGLAGRETQYF,TRBJ2-5,TRBD2,-,TRBV28
TGTGCCAGCAGCTTATCTCAGGGGCAGGGGACACCCCTCCACTTT,CASSLSQGQGTPLHF,TRBJ1-6,-,-,TRBV7-2
TGCGCCAGCACCTTAACAGGGGGCAGTAGCTATGGCTACACCTTC,CASTLTGGSSYGYTF,TRBJ1-2,TRBD1,-,TRBV5-1
TGTGCCAGCAGAAAGGGACAGATCAATTCACCCCTCCACTTT,CASRKGQINSPLHF,TRBJ1-6,TRBD1,once,TRBV5-6
TGTGCCAGTCGAAATACTAGCGGGAGGGTCACCGGGGAGCTGTTTTTT,CASRNTSGRVTGELFF,TRBJ2-2,TRBD2,once,TRBV19
TGTGCCATCAGTGCTATGCGGGAGGGCAATGAGCAGTTCTTC,CAISAMREGNEQFF,TRBJ2-1,TRBD2,-,TRBV10-3
TGCGCCAGCAGCCAAGTTGGGGGGTTAGATACGCAGTATTTT,CASSQVGGLDTQYF,TRBJ2-3,-,-,TRBV4-1
TGTGCCAGCAGCGCTAGACTAGCGGGAGTGGGGAACACCGGGGAGCTGTTTTTT,CASSARLAGVGNTGELFF,TRBJ2-2,TRBD2,once,TRBV9
TGTGCCAGCAGTGAGGGGCAGGGATCTACGGAGCAGTACTTC,CASSEGQGSTEQYF,TRBJ2-7,-,-,TRBV2
TGTGCCAGCAGCGTAGGAATGAGTAACACCGGGGAGCTGTTTTTT,CASSVGMSNTGELFF,TRBJ2-2,-,-,TRBV9
TGTGCCAGCAGCCTCGGGACTAGCGAAAGGGTTGAGCAGTTCTTC,CASSLGTSERVEQFF,TRBJ2-1,TRBD2,-,TRBV5-6
TGCGCCAGCAGCCAAGCATCGACACCCGGCACAGATACGCAGTATTTT,CASSQASTPGTDTQYF,TRBJ2-3,-,-,TRBV4-1
TGTGCCAGCAGCTTGGTCCCTAGTAGGGAGCAGTTCTTC,CASSLVPSREQFF,TRBJ2-1,-,-,TRBV5-4
TGTGCCAGCAGCCCCCCGGGTACCGGGGAGCTGTTTTTT,CASSPPGTGELFF,TRBJ2-2,-,-,TRBV2
TGTGCCAGCAGGAGTGGGACAAGAGGGGTGGGTTCACCCCTCCACTTT,CASRSGTRGVGSPLHF,TRBJ1-6,-,few,TRBV28
TGTGCCAGCAGCACAAACGGCGGTTCCTACGAGCAGTACTTC,CASSTNGGSYEQYF,TRBJ2-7,-,-,TRBV7-2
TGTGCCAGCAGCTTAGGGACAGGCATCTACGAGCAGTACTTC,CASSLGTGIYEQYF,TRBJ2-7,TRBD1,-,TRBV7-9
TGTGCCAGCAGTTCCCCGACAGGGGCTAATGAAAAACTGTTTTTT,CASSSPTGANEKLFF,TRBJ1-4,TRBD1,once,TRBV28
TGTGCCAGCAGCTTAGAGGCGAGGCGTGAAGCTTTCTTT,CASSLEARREAFF,TRBJ1-1,-,-,TRBV7-2
TGTGCCAGCAGTTTATTGGGGAGCTCCTATAATTCACCCCTCCACTTT,CASSLLGSSYNSPLHF,TRBJ1-6,-,few,TRBV27
TGTGCCAGTAGTCTCAGGGTGAACACTGAAGCTTTCTTT,CASSLRVNTEAFF,TRBJ1-1,-,-,TRBV19
TGTGCCAGCAGCGTAGCTTGGGAGGCTGGCTACACCTTC,CASSVAWEAGYTF,TRBJ1-2,-,-,TRBV9
TGCGCCAGTCACCGGGACAGGGGTTACAATGAGCAGTTCTTC,CASHRDRGYNEQFF,TRBJ2-1,TRBD1,-,TRBV5-1
TGTGCCAGCAGTGAAGTTGCGGGAGCTGGATCATACGAGCAGTACTTC,CASSEVAGAGSYEQYF,TRBJ2-7,TRBD2,-,TRBV2
TGTGCCAGCAGTTTTCCCCAGGGGGGATATGGCTACACCTTC,CASSFPQGGYGYTF,TRBJ1-2,TRBD1,-,TRBV28
TGTGCCAGCAGCTTAAACGACTGGACAGCCCTGTATGGCTACACCTTC,CASSLNDWTALYGYTF,TRBJ1-2,-,once,TRBV5-6
TGTGCCAGCAGCTCCACGGGAGGGGTTGCGTACGAGCAGTACTTC,CASSSTGGVAYEQYF,TRBJ2-7,TRBD2,once,TRBV7-2